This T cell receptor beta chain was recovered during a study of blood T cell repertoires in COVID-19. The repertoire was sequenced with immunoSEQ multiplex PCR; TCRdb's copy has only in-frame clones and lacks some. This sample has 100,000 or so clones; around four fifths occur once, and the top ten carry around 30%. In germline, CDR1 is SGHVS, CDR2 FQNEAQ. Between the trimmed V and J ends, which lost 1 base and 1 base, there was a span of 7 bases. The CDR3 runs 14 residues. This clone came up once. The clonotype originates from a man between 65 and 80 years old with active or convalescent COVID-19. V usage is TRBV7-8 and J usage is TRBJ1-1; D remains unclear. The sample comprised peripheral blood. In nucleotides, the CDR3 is TGTGCCAGCAGCTTAGTGGCTGGGAACACTGAAGCTTTCTTT. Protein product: CASSLVAGNTEAFF.